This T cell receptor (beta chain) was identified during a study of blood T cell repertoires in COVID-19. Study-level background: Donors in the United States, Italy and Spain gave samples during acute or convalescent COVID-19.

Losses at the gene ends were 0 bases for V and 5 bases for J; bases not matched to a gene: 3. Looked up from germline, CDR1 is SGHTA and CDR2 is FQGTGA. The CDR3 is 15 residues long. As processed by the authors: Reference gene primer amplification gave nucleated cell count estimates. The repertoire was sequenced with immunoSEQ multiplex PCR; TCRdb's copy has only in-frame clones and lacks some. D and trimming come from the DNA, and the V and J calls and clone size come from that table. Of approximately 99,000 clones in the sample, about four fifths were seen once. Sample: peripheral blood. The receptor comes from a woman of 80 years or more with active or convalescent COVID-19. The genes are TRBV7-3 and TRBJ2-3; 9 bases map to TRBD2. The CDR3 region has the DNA TGTGCCAGCAGCTTAACGCGGGAGGGTGGAGATACGCAGTATTTT. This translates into CASSLTREGGDTQYF.